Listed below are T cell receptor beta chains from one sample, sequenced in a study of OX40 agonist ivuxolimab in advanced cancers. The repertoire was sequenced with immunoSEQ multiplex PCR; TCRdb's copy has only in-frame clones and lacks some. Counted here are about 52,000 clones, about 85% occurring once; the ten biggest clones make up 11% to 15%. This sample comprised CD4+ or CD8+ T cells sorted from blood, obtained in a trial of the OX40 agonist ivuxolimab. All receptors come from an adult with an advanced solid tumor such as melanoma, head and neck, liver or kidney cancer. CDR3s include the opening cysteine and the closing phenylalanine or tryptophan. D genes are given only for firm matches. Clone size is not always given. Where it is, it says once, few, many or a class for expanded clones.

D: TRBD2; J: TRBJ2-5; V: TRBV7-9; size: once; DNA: TGTGCCAGCAGCTCCAGTTCGCGGGGGGACCGGGAGACCCAGTACTTC; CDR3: CASSSSSRGDRETQYF
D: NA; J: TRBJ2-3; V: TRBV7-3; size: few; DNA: TGTGCCAGCAGCCCTCTAACGGGGAGCACAGATACGCAGTATTTT; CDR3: CASSPLTGSTDTQYF
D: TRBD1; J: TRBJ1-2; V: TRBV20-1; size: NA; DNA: TGCAGTGGCCGGACAGGGGAAGGCTACACCTTC; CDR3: CSGRTGEGYTF
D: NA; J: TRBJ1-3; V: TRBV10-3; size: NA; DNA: TGTGCCATCAGTGATAGCCTCTCTGGAAACACCATATATTTT; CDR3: CAISDSLSGNTIYF
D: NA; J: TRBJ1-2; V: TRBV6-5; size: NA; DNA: TGTGCCAGGGCGAGGGAGGGAAGGGGGAACTATGGCTACACCTTC; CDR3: CARAREGRGNYGYTF
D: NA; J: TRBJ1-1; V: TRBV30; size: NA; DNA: TGTGCCTGGAACGACTACACTGAAGCTTTCTTT; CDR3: CAWNDYTEAFF
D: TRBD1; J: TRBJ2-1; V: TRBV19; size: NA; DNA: TGTGCCAGTACTACAGGGGGTGAGCAGTTCTTC; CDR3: CASTTGGEQFF
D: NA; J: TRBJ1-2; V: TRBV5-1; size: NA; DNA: TGCGCCAGCAGCTTAAGACCGGGGCCTTCGAGGGGTAGCTATGGCTACACCTTC; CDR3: CASSLRPGPSRGSYGYTF
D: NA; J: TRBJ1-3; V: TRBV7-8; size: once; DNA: TGTGCCAGCAGCTTAGCGCCGGGGGCCAACACCATATATTTT; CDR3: CASSLAPGANTIYF
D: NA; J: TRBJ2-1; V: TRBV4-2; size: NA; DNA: TGTGCCAGCAGCACTTCCCCCGTTGAGCAGTTCTTC; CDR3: CASSTSPVEQFF
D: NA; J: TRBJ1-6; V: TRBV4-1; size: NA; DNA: TGCGCCAGCAGCCAAGCTGGGGGGGACTCACCCCTCCACTTT; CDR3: CASSQAGGDSPLHF
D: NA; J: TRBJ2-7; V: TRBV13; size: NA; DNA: TGTGCCAGCAGCTTAGGAGGGGCAGGGAATTACGAGCAGTACTTC; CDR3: CASSLGGAGNYEQYF
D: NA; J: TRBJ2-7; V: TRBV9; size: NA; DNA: TGTGCCAGCAGCGTAGGTCAGTCCTACGAGCAGTACTTC; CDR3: CASSVGQSYEQYF
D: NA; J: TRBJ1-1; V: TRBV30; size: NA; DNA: TGTGCCTGGAATCTTGGGGGGTTGGGAACTGAAGCTTTCTTT; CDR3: CAWNLGGLGTEAFF
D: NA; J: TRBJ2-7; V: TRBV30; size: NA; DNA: TGTGCCTGGAGTGTATTAGCCGGGTATTACGAGCAGTACTTC; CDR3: CAWSVLAGYYEQYF
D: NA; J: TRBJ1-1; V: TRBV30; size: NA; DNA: TGTGCCTGGGGCCTGGGGAGAGACACTGAAGCTTTCTTT; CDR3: CAWGLGRDTEAFF
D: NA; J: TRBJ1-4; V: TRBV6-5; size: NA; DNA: TGTGCCAGCAGTTACTCGTCCGGGACCGGTGAAAAACTGTTTTTT; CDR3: CASSYSSGTGEKLFF
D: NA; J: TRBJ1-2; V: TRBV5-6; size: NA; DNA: TGTGCCAGCAGCTTGTACCGGACTATTTATGGCTACACCTTC; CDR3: CASSLYRTIYGYTF
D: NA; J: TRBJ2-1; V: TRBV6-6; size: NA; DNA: TGTGCCAGCAGTTACAGGGGGGGGGACTACCCAATCGAGCAGTTCTTC; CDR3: CASSYRGGDYPIEQFF
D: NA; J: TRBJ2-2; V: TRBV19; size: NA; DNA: TGTGCCAGCACCGGTTTGTCGGCGAGCACCGGGGAGCTGTTTTTT; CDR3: CASTGLSASTGELFF
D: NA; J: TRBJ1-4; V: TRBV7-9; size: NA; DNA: TGTGCCAGCAGCTTAGGATTATCAGGGAATGAAAAACTGTTTTTT; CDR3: CASSLGLSGNEKLFF
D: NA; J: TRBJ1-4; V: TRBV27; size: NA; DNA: TGTGCCAGCAGTCCCTTACAGGCAGATGAAAAACTGTTTTTT; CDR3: CASSPLQADEKLFF
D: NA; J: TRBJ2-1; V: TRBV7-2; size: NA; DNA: TGTGCCAGCAGCAAATTAGAGCTAGCGAATGAGCAGTTCTTC; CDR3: CASSKLELANEQFF
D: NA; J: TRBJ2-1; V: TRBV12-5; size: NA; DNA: TGTGCTAGTGGTTTAAGGTCTTTTGAGCAGTTCTTC; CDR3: CASGLRSFEQFF
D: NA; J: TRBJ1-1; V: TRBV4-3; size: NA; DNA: TGCGCCAGCAGCTCCTTTGAGGCCGCCACTGAAGCTTTCTTT; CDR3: CASSSFEAATEAFF
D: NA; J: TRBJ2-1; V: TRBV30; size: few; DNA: TGTGCCTGGAACATAGCTAGCCATGAGCAGTTCTTC; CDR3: CAWNIASHEQFF